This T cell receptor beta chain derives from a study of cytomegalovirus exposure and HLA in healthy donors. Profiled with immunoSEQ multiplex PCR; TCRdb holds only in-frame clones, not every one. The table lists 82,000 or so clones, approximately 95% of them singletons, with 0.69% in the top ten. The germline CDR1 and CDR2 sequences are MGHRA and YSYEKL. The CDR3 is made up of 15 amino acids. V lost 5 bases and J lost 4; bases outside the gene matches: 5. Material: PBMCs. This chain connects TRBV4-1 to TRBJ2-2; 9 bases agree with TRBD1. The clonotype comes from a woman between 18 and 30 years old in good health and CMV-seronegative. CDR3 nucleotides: TGCGCCAGCAGCTATTGGGACAGGGCCACCGGGGAGCTGTTTTTT. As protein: CASSYWDRATGELFF.